The 19 T cell receptor beta chains presented below share a single source sample, sequenced in a study of cytomegalovirus exposure and HLA in healthy donors. The PCR employed 60 Vbeta primers together with 13 Jbeta primers. The data were produced by immunoSEQ multiplex PCR, yet TCRdb's version contains in-frame clones alone and is incomplete. This sample has approximately 100,000 clones, with roughly 71% found just once. The sequencing sample was made of PBMCs. The receptor set was obtained from a male donor in good health and CMV-seropositive.

The chain employs TRBV29-1 and TRBJ2-7; 8 bases are shared with TRBD2. The V gene end was trimmed by 4 bases and the J gene end by 1 base; junction bases not matched to a gene: 9. The CDR3 is made up of 15 amino acids. Per germline, CDR1 SQVTM and CDR2 ANQGSEA. CDR3: CSVAGSSGRSYEQYF. Written as DNA, the CDR3 is TGCAGCGTTGCGGGTTCCAGCGGGAGATCCTACGAGCAGTACTTC.

This clone was seen a few times. At one end, the junction sequence differs from germline, possibly due to a read error. The V call is TRBV5-4, the J call TRBJ1-6, with 12 bases that match TRBD1. The length of the CDR3 is 16 residues. Germline V gene data show CDR1 as SGHNT and CDR2 as YYREEE (reference sequence). The CDR3 DNA is TGTGCCAGCAGCCCGGGACAGGGGGCCCTTAATTCACCCCTCAACTTT. Protein sequence: CASSPGQGALNSPLNF.

The chain joins TRBV7-3 to TRBJ1-1; D unresolved. The ends were cut back, 4 bases at V and 4 bases at J, with 13 bases in the middle. The CDR3 extends over 14 amino acids. CDR1 SGHTA and CDR2 FQGTGA come from the germline V gene. The CDR3 loop reads CASSWTSTGTEAFF. DNA of the CDR3: TGTGCCAGCAGCTGGACTTCAACCGGCACTGAAGCTTTCTTT.

This clone has a single count. The chain couples TRBV2 to TRBJ1-4; a possible D gene is TRBD1 (6 bases). V was pared by 5 bases and J by 1 base, with 8 bases between. This CDR3 is built from 14 residues. Per germline, CDR1 SNHLY and CDR2 FYNNEI. CDR3 sequence: CASSSGVTNEKLFF. The CDR3 DNA reads as TGTGCCAGCAGTTCAGGGGTAACTAATGAAAAACTGTTTTTT. Looking up the rest from reference TRBV2 and TRBJ1-4 gives the full variable domain: EPEVTQTPSHQVTQMGQEVILRCVPISNHLYFYWYRQILGQKVEFLVSFYNNEISEKSEIFDDQFSVERPDGSNFTLKIRSTKLEDSAMYFCASSSGVTNEKLFFGSGTQLSVL.

This clone was detected once. The rearrangement joins TRBV5-4 to TRBJ2-5; D is perhaps TRBD2 (7 bases). The CDR3 loop spans 15 amino acids. CDR1 and CDR2 from the germline V gene are SGHNT and YYREEE (reference sequence). The V end lost 0 bases, the J end lost 5 bases, and 14 bases lay between the germline ends. CDR3 protein: CASSLGGGAFETQYF. The CDR3 coding sequence is TGTGCCAGCAGCTTGGGTGGGGGGGCTTTTGAGACCCAGTACTTC.

This chain links TRBV7-9 with TRBJ1-5; TRBD1 is a possible D gene (5 bases). V lost 4 bases and J 5 bases, leaving 9 bases between the germline ends. Germline CDR1 is SEHNR and CDR2 is FQNEAQ (reference sequence). CDR3 length equals 13 residues. The CDR3 protein is CASSSAGDQPQHF. DNA of the CDR3: TGTGCCAGCAGCTCGGCGGGGGATCAGCCCCAGCATTTT.

The chain joins TRBV4-1 to TRBJ2-5; D is ambiguous. This CDR3 has 17 residues. The germline V gene has CDR1 MGHRA and CDR2 YSYEKL. V was shortened by 0 bases and J by 2 bases, with 16 bases between the two germline ends. The CDR3 region is CASSQDPLRRYQETQYF. In DNA, the CDR3 is TGCGCCAGCAGCCAAGATCCCCTGCGGCGGTATCAAGAGACCCAGTACTTC.

The chain is built from TRBV28 and TRBJ1-5; TRBD1 matches 7 bases. The CDR3 is 14 amino acids. The germline V gene encodes CDR1 MDHEN and CDR2 SYDVKM. The trim removed 6 bases at V and 4 bases at J, leaving 6 bases unmatched. The CDR3 region has the DNA TGTGCCAGCAGCCGATCGACAGGGAATCAGCCCCAGCATTTT. This sequence encodes CASSRSTGNQPQHF.

The chain carries TRBV4-2 and TRBJ2-1, with 12 bases that match TRBD2. The germline V gene has CDR1 LGHNA and CDR2 YNFKEQ. Trimming took 3 bases from V and 1 from J; bases not matched to a gene: 4. The CDR3 has 17 amino acids. The CDR3 sequence: CASSQFGTSGSYNEQFF. For the CDR3, the DNA is TGTGCCAGCAGCCAGTTTGGGACTAGCGGGTCCTACAATGAGCAGTTCTTC.

V usage is TRBV4-1 and J usage is TRBJ2-7; D uncertain. CDR3 size: 11 residues. Germline loops: CDR1 MGHRA, CDR2 YSYEKL. V lost 1 base, J lost 6 bases, and 4 bases lay in between. The CDR3 DNA reads as TGCGCCAGCAGCCAAGCCGGCGAGCAGTACTTC. Translating it yields CASSQAGEQYF.

A few counts support this clone. The rearrangement links TRBV18 to TRBJ1-4; 12 bases fit TRBD1. Germline trimming cut 3 bases from V and 2 bases from J; bases unmatched to any gene: 1. The CDR3 runs 16 residues. Germline CDR1 reads KGHSH; CDR2 reads LQKENI. Here the CDR3 DNA reads TGTGCCAGCTCACCGGGGACAGGGGGCACTAATGAAAAACTGTTTTTT. Amino acids: CASSPGTGGTNEKLFF. The whole variable domain, remainder taken from reference TRBV18 and TRBJ1-4, is NAGVMQNPRHLVRRRGQEARLRCSPMKGHSHVYWYRQLPEEGLKFMVYLQKENIIDESGMPKERFSAEFPKEGPSILRIQQVVRGDSAAYFCASSPGTGGTNEKLFFGSGTQLSVL.

Written as DNA, the CDR3 is TGCGCCACCCATAGCGGGGGAGGCACAGATACGCAGTATTTT. As protein: CATHSGGGTDTQYF. This chain links TRBV10-1 with TRBJ2-3; 9 nucleotides agree with TRBD2. The CDR3 loop spans 14 amino acids. V lost 10 bases, J lost 1 base, and 6 bases stayed unmatched. In germline, CDR1 is WNHNN, CDR2 SYGVQD (reference sequence).

V and J are TRBV12-5 and TRBJ1-1, with a possible D match to TRBD1 (5 bases). Germline loops: CDR1 LGHNT, CDR2 FRNRAP. Trimming stripped 1 base from V and 7 bases from J, with 7 bases between. The CDR3 consists of 12 residues. CDR3 residues: CASGLGGDEAFF. The CDR3 bases are TGTGCTAGTGGTTTGGGGGGGGATGAAGCTTTCTTT.

CDR3 in DNA: TGCAGCCCGACTTGGGGCGATGAGCAGTTCTTC. Protein: CSPTWGDEQFF. The rearrangement links TRBV29-1 to TRBJ2-1; D possibly corresponds to TRBD1 (5 bases). The germline V gene has CDR1 SQVTM and CDR2 ANQGSEA. V was pared by 8 bases and J by 8 bases, with 13 bases between. CDR3 length: 11 amino acids.

DNA for the CDR3: TGTGCCAGCAGCCCCTCGGCGGGGTCGGCCTACGAGCAGTACTTC. This codes for CASSPSAGSAYEQYF. This rearrangement joins TRBV7-3 to TRBJ2-7; the D gene is possibly TRBD2 (6 bases). The V end was cut by 5 bases, the J end by 2 bases, with 16 bases between. The CDR3 consists of 15 residues. Germline values: CDR1 SGHTA, CDR2 FQGTGA.

The chain links TRBV19 to TRBJ1-2; 7 bases agree with TRBD1. The CDR3 has 11 amino acids. V gave up 8 bases and J gave up 4 bases; unmatched junction bases: 1. Germline V gene sequence: CDR1 LNHDA, CDR2 SQIVND (reference sequence). DNA for the CDR3: TGTGCCAGTGGGACAGCCTATGGCTACACCTTC. Translating gives CASGTAYGYTF.

The genes are TRBV7-3 and TRBJ1-2, with TRBD1 identical over 8 bases. The CDR3 extends over 13 amino acids. Germline CDR1 is SGHTA and CDR2 is FQGTGA. V dropped 2 bases and J dropped 7; count of bases not matched to a gene: 3. CDR3 DNA: TGTGCCAGCAGCTTAGACAGGGGCTCTGGCTACACCTTC. Translating it yields CASSLDRGSGYTF.

J is TRBJ2-1 and V is TRBV29-1; 10 bases align to TRBD2. The CDR3 has 14 amino acids. V gave up 2 bases and J gave up 6 bases; unmatched junction bases: 4. Germline V gene sequence: CDR1 SQVTM, CDR2 ANQGSEA. The CDR3, as DNA: TGCAGCGTTGAACCTAGCGGGAGCCTCAATGAGCAGTTCTTC. Protein: CSVEPSGSLNEQFF.

J is TRBJ1-1 and V is TRBV13; TRBD1 aligns across 7 bases. Germline V gene lookup returns CDR1 PRHDT and CDR2 FYEKMQ (reference sequence). After removal of 1 base from V and 5 bases from J, the junction contained 4 bases not matched to a gene. This CDR3 has 14 residues. The CDR3 loop reads CASSLARGYTEAFF. The CDR3 DNA sequence: TGTGCCAGCAGCTTAGCCAGGGGGTATACTGAAGCTTTCTTT.